The rows below give T cell receptor beta chains drawn from one sample of a study of PD-L1 blockade in urothelial cancer. The protocol was immunoSEQ multiplex PCR, while the TCRdb copy is restricted to in-frame clones and leaves out a portion. Of about 120,000 clones listed, 86% were seen once; the top ten hold roughly 2.3%. The source was PBMCs, collected around atezolizumab (anti-PD-L1) treatment. These receptors were obtained from a man aged 45-65 years with urothelial cancer. Both conserved end residues are trimmed from each CDR3. A D gene is named only where the DNA matches it firmly.

11 | TRBV9 | TRBD2 | ASSGTRIDTQY
9 | TRBV30 | . | ALHRGNTIY
14 | TRBV5-5 | . | ASSPEEGRSGNTIY
11 | TRBV2 | TRBD1 | ASREQGAYGYT
12 | TRBV7-9 | . | ASSSDWGVSPLH
13 | TRBV10-3 | . | AIKAGLGNNQPQH
12 | TRBV29-1 | . | SVGEVGYNYGYT
12 | TRBV19 | . | ASSIKEGPYEQY
12 | TRBV5-1 | . | ASSWAGGGTEAF
17 | TRBV5-8 | . | ASSPQRRAGLISKNIQY
12 | TRBV6-5 | TRBD1 | ASSYGQGNQPQH
12 | TRBV18 | . | ASSPTSGNEKLF
14 | TRBV7-9 | TRBD1 | ASSLGTGNMNTEAF
13 | TRBV9 | TRBD2 | ASSVREGSTDTQY
11 | TRBV28 | . | ASSPPVNTEAF
14 | TRBV7-9 | TRBD1 | ASSSSLGQGGTEAF
13 | TRBV5-4 | TRBD1 | ASSPGTDYNTEAF
12 | TRBV7-8 | TRBD2 | ASSTSGSLSEQY
14 | TRBV9 | TRBD2 | ASSVGGLAGPETQY
12 | TRBV2 | TRBD1 | ASRLGQLNTEAF
14 | TRBV18 | TRBD1 | ASSPIRGQGEETQY
12 | TRBV11-2 | TRBD2 | ASSLSGSMYEQY
13 | TRBV5-1 | TRBD1 | ASSTAGTVNTEAF
15 | TRBV5-1 | TRBD1 | ASSLWGRQGDRGEQF
12 | TRBV12-2 | . | ASRLVARNTEAF
12 | TRBV19 | TRBD1 | ASSPGTAKYGYT
15 | TRBV7-2 | . | ASSPPPGRSYNSPLH
16 | TRBV28 | . | ASSSPHVQGPTNEKLF
14 | TRBV7-3 | TRBD2 | ASSSTGTRGTGELF
13 | TRBV5-4 | TRBD2 | ASRRGLAGAAEQY
12 | TRBV5-1 | TRBD2 | ASRESSGKETQY
11 | TRBV27 | . | ASATVFDSPLH
12 | TRBV14 | . | ASSQYAARQTQY
17 | TRBV9 | . | ASSVGPAGRYSGANVLT
12 | TRBV6-1 | . | ASSAQEGNYGYT
11 | TRBV7-9 | TRBD1 | ASSGQGNQPQH
12 | TRBV5-1 | TRBD1 | ASSLEQGGSPLH
14 | TRBV28 | TRBD1 | ASSSPQGQGSYEQY
13 | TRBV28 | TRBD1 | ASSQRTGGRYEQY
12 | TRBV27 | TRBD1 | ASSPGTGGNIQY
11 | TRBV2 | . | ASGWRGNQPQH
13 | TRBV6-6 | . | ASSYEGGLKETQY
14 | TRBV6-5 | TRBD2 | ASSYGRVAGRGEQF
14 | TRBV19 | TRBD2 | ASSIFASGSSETQY
12 | TRBV29-1 | . | SVVATGDTGELF
13 | TRBV28 | TRBD1 | ASSLGGTGNTEAF